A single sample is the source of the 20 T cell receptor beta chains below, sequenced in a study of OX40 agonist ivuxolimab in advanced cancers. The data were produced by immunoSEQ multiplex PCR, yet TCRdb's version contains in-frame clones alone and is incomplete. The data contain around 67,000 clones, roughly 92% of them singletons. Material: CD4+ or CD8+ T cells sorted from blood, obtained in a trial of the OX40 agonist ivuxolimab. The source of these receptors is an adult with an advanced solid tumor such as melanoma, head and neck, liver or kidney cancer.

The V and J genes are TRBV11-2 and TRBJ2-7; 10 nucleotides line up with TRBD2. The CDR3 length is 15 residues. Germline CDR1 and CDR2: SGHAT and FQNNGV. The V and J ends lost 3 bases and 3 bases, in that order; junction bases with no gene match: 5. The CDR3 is CASSLSSGSIYEQYF. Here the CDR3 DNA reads TGTGCCAGCAGCTTGTCTAGCGGGAGTATCTACGAGCAGTACTTC.

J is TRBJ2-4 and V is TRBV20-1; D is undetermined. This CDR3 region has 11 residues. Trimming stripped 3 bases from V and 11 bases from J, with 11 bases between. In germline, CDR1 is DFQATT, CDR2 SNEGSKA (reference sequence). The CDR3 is CSASPEYLQYF. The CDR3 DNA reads TGCAGTGCTAGTCCCGAGTACCTTCAGTACTTC.

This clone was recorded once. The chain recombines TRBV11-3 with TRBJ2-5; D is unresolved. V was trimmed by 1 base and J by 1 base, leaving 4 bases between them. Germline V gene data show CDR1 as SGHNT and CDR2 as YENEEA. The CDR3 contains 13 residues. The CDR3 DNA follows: TGTGCCAGCAGCTTAGGGTCCCAAGAGACCCAGTACTTC. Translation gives CASSLGSQETQYF.

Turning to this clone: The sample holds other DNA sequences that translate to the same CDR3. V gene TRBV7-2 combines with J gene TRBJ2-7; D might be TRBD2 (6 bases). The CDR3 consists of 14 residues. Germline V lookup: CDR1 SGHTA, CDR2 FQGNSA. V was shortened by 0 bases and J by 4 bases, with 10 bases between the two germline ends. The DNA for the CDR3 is TGTGCCAGCAGCTTAGCGCCAGGGAGGTACGAGCAGTACTTC. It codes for CASSLAPGRYEQYF.

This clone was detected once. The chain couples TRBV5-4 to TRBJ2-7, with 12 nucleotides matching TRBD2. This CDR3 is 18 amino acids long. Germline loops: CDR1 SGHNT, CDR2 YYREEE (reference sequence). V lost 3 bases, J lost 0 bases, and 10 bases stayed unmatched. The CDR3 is CASSSPGLAGPSSYEQYF. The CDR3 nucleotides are TGTGCCAGCAGCTCCCCGGGACTAGCGGGCCCGAGCTCCTACGAGCAGTACTTC.

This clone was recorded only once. CDR3 sequence (DNA): TGTGCCACCAGCCGGGACAAGAGTGGGGCCAACGTCCTGACTTTC. Translating gives CATSRDKSGANVLTF. The chain couples TRBV15 to TRBJ2-6; maybe TRBD1 (6 bases). The CDR3 is 15 amino acids. V lost 5 bases and J lost 3, with 11 bases in between. Germline CDR1 reads LNHNV; CDR2 reads YYDKDF (reference sequence).

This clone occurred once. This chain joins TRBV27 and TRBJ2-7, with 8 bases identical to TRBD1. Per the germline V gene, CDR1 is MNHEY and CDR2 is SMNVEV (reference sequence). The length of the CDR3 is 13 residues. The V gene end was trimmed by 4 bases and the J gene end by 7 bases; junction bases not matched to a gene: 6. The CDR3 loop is CASSSWDRREQYF. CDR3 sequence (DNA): TGTGCCAGCAGTTCATGGGACAGGCGAGAGCAGTACTTC.

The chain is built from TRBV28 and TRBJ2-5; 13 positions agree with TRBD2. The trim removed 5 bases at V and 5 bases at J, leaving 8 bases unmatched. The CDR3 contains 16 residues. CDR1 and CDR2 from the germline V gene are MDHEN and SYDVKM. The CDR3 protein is CASSPGLAGVGETQYF. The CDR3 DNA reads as TGTGCCAGCAGTCCAGGACTAGCGGGAGTTGGGGAGACCCAGTACTTC. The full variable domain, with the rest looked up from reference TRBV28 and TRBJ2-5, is DVKVTQSSRYLVKRTGEKVFLECVQDMDHENMFWYRQDPGLGLRLIYFSYDVKMKEKGDIPEGYSVSREKKERFSLILESASTNQTSMYLCASSPGLAGVGETQYFGPGTRLLVL.

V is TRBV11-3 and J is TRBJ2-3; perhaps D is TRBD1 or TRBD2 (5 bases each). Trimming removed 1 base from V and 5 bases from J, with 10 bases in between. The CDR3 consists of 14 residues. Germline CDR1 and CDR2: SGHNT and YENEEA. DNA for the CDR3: TGTGCCAGCAGCTTAGGGGACCACCAAGATACGCAGTATTTT. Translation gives CASSLGDHQDTQYF. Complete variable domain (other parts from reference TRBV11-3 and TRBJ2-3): EAGVVQSPRYKIIEKKQPVAFWCNPISGHNTLYWYLQNLGQGPELLIRYENEEAVDDSQLPKDRFSAERLKGVDSTLKIQPAELGDSAVYLCASSLGDHQDTQYFGPGTRLTVL.

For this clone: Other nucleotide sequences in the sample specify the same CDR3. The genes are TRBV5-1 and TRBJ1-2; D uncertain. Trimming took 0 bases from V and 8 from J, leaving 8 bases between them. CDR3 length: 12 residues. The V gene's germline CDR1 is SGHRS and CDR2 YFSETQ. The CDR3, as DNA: TGCGCCAGCAGCTTGGGAGAGGGAGGCTACACCTTC. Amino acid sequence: CASSLGEGGYTF. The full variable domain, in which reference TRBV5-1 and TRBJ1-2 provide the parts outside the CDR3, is KAGVTQTPRYLIKTRGQQVTLSCSPISGHRSVSWYQQTPGQGLQFLFEYFSETQRNKGNFPGRFSGRQFSNSRSEMNVSTLELGDSALYLCASSLGEGGYTFGSGTRLTVV.

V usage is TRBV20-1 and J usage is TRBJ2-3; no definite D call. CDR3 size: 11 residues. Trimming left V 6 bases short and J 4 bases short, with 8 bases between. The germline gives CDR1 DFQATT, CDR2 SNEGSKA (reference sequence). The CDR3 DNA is TGCAGTGCCAAGGGCGCAGATACGCAGTATTTT. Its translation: CSAKGADTQYF.

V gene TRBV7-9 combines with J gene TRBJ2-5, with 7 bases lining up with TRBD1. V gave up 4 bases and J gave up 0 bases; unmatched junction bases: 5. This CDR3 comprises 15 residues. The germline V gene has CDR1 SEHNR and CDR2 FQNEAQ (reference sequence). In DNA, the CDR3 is TGTGCCAGCAGCTCCTACAGGGGATACCAAGAGACCCAGTACTTC. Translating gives CASSSYRGYQETQYF.

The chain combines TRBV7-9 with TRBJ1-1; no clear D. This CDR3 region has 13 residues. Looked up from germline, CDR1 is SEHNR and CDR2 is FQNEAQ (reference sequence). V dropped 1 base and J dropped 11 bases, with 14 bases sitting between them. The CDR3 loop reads CASSLEEWGSAFF. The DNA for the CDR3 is TGTGCCAGCAGCTTAGAGGAGTGGGGATCTGCTTTCTTT. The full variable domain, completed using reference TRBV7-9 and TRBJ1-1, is DTGVSQNPRHKITKRGQNVTFRCDPISEHNRLYWYRQTLGQGPEFLTYFQNEAQLEKSRLLSDRFSAERPKGSFSTLEIQRTEQGDSAMYLCASSLEEWGSAFFGQGTRLTVV.

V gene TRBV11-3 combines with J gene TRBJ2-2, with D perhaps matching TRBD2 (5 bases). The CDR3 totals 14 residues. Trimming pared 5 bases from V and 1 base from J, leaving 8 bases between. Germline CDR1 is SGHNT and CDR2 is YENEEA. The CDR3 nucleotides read TGTGCCAGCAGCCAAGGACTGAACACCGGGGAGCTGTTTTTT. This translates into CASSQGLNTGELFF.

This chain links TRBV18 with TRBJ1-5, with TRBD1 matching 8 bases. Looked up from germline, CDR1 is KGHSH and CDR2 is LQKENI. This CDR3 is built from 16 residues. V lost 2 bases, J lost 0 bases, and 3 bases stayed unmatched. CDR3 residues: CASSPSGGPSNQPQHF. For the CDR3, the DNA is TGTGCCAGCTCACCATCAGGGGGCCCTAGCAATCAGCCCCAGCATTTT.

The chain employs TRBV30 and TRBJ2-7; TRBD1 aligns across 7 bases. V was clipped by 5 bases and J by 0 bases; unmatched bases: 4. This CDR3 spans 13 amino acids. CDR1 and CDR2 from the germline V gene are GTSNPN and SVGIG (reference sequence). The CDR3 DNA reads TGTGCCTGGCAGACAGGGTTCTCCTACGAGCAGTACTTC. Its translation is CAWQTGFSYEQYF.

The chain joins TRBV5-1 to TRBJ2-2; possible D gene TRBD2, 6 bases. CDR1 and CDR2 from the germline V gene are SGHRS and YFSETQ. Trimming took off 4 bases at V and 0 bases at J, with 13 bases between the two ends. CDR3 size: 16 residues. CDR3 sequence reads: CASSPLGLSNTGELFF. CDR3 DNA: TGCGCCAGCAGCCCACTGGGACTTTCGAACACCGGGGAGCTGTTTTTT.

CDR3 in DNA: TGTGCCATCAGTGAACAGCGGGGGGTGGGAGAGACCCAGTACTTC. Translated, it gives CAISEQRGVGETQYF. The chain recombines TRBV10-3 with TRBJ2-5, with TRBD2 matching 9 bases. Germline assignment: CDR1 ENHRY and CDR2 SYGVKD. With 3 bases clipped from V and 4 bases from J, the junction kept 6 bases outside the gene matches. The CDR3 has 15 amino acids.

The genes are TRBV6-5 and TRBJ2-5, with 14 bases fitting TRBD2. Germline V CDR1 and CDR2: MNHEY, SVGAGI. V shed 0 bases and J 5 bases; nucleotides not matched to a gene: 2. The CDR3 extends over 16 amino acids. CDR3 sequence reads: CASSYSGLAGAETQYF. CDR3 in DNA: TGTGCCAGCAGTTACTCGGGACTAGCGGGAGCGGAGACCCAGTACTTC.

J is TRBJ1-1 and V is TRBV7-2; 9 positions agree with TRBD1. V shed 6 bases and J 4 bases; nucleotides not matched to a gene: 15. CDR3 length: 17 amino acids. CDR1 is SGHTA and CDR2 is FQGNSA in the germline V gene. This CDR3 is CASSVTGGGLVGTEAFF. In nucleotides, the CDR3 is TGTGCCAGCAGTGTAACAGGGGGCGGTCTGGTCGGCACTGAAGCTTTCTTT.